Listed below are T cell receptor beta chains from one sample, sequenced in a study of T cells in localized non-small cell lung cancer. The data were produced by immunoSEQ multiplex PCR, yet TCRdb's version contains in-frame clones alone and is incomplete. The sample lists about 74,000 clones, approximately 84% occurring once. The specimen comprised peripheral blood, sampled before any cancer treatment. The receptors here all came from an older female donor with stage I lung adenocarcinoma. Each CDR3 is given with its conserved first and last residue. Each record gives: V gene, D gene, clone size, J gene, CDR3 DNA, CDR3 protein. The D gene is left open where the match is weak. Only some rows state a clone size, as once, few, many or a class for expanded clones.

TRBV29-1,TRBD2,-,TRBJ2-4,TGCAGCGTGGGAACGGGGGGGACGCGGACCTCCCCGACCAAAAACATTCAGTACTTC,CSVGTGGTRTSPTKNIQYF
TRBV7-9,-,-,TRBJ1-1,TGTGCCAGCCGGTGGGGCACTGAAGCTTTCTTT,CASRWGTEAFF
TRBV15,TRBD2,few,TRBJ2-7,TGTGCCACCAGCAGTGGAACTAGCGGGGGGCCCTACGAGCAGTACTTC,CATSSGTSGGPYEQYF
TRBV27,-,-,TRBJ2-3,TGTGCCAGCAGTTTGGTCAGAAGTAGCACAGATACGCAGTATTTT,CASSLVRSSTDTQYF
TRBV11-2,TRBD1,once,TRBJ2-6,TGTGCCAGCAGCTCGGGACAGACCTCTGGGGCCAACGTCCTGACTTTC,CASSSGQTSGANVLTF
TRBV18,-,once,TRBJ2-1,TGTGCCAGCTCACCCCAGGGCGGGGATGAGCAGTTCTTC,CASSPQGGDEQFF
TRBV28,-,few,TRBJ1-1,TGTGCCAGCAGTAGGGGTCTCCAGGGCACTGAAGCTTTCTTT,CASSRGLQGTEAFF
TRBV6-6,-,-,TRBJ1-2,TGTGCCAGCAGTTACGGTAGGGGCCATGGCTACACCTTC,CASSYGRGHGYTF
TRBV7-2,TRBD2,-,TRBJ2-7,TGTGCCAGCAGCCGGACTAGCGGCACCTACGAGCAGTACTTC,CASSRTSGTYEQYF
TRBV29-1,-,-,TRBJ2-1,TGCAGCGTTGAATCTTTACGAGGTCCGGAGGGGAATGAGCAGTTCTTC,CSVESLRGPEGNEQFF
TRBV6-1,-,once,TRBJ1-1,TGTGCCAGCAGTGAAGCCGGGCGGGGGTTGTCTGAAGCTTTCTTT,CASSEAGRGLSEAFF
TRBV7-3,-,few,TRBJ1-2,TGTGCCAGCAGCTCCGGAACCTCAATGGAGGGCTACACCTTC,CASSSGTSMEGYTF
TRBV10-1,-,few,TRBJ1-1,TGCGCCAGCAGTGAGGAGGCCCGAGAGAACACTGAAGCTTTCTTT,CASSEEARENTEAFF
TRBV11-3,TRBD1,-,TRBJ2-5,TGTGCCAGCAGCCGCCGGACAGGGGGCGAGGAGACCCAGTACTTC,CASSRRTGGEETQYF
TRBV6-1,TRBD2,-,TRBJ2-5,TGTGCCAGCAGTGAGGATCTAGCGGGAGTCGGAGAGACCCAGTACTTC,CASSEDLAGVGETQYF
TRBV5-6,-,-,TRBJ2-3,TGTGCCAGCAGTAGCCTCCGAGGAAGTACGCAGTATTTT,CASSSLRGSTQYF